This T cell receptor beta chain was captured by sequencing in a study of blood T cell repertoires in COVID-19. Study-wide context: Sources were T cells, B-cell-depleted T cells, or PBMCs; the material itself was cDNA or gDNA.

Original data processing: Researchers report that nucleated cell counts were estimated from reference gene primer amplification. Generated by immunoSEQ multiplex PCR, the TCRdb table keeps only in-frame clones and is missing some. That table furnishes V, J and clone size, whereas the DNA furnished D and trimming. The table includes 72,000 or so clones, over 85% detected once. This CDR3 region has 15 residues. This chain joins TRBV21-1 and TRBJ1-2; the table's D call of TRBD1 was not tested on the DNA. TRBV21-1 is classified as a pseudogene. The sequence came from a man in his 60s with acute or convalescent COVID-19. The sample taken for sequencing was peripheral blood. The DNA of the CDR3 is TGTGCCAGCAACCAACAGGGGGCTTTACACTATGGCTACACCTTC. Translation: CASNQQGALHYGYTF.